Below, 30 T cell receptor beta chains from the same sample are listed, as sequenced in a study of response to subunit inactivated influenza vaccine (dated by TCRdb to the late 2010s). The sample's time point, from its label and the paper: more than 35 days after influenza vaccine administration. Receptor libraries were prepared by RT-PCR. Instrument used: Illumina HiSeq 2500. Clones were called with MiXCR by TCRdb after fastp trimmed the public reads at Q25, and only in-frame beta chains were retained. Entries that share a CDR3 protein sequence are merged under the most common genes and DNA. In this sample the table shows around 480,000 distinct CDR3 sequences, 9.5% to 12% of which occur a single time. The ten largest clones represent about 12% of the sample. Sequencing used PBMCs from blood, obtained about 6 weeks after vaccination. The receptor source for this set is a man aged 45-65 years who received an inactivated influenza vaccine. Donor details come from another sample of the same person, matched by shared clones.

This clonotype was counted only a few times. This chain joins TRBV5-1 and TRBJ2-1, with a tentative D call TRBD1 (6 bases). The CDR3 has 13 residues. CDR1 is SGHRS and CDR2 is YFSETQ in the germline V gene. The V end lost 3 bases, the J end lost 9 bases, and 13 bases lay between the germline ends. CDR3 DNA sequence: TGCGCCAGCAGCTCCGGATTGGACAGTGAGCAGTTCTTC. The encoded protein is CASSSGLDSEQFF.

This clonotype is a singleton in its sample. At one boundary the junction diverges from the germline segment, which might be a read error. The rearrangement links TRBV7-9 to TRBJ2-2; TRBD1 matches 7 bases. Germline assignment: CDR1 SEHNR and CDR2 FQNEAQ (reference sequence). The CDR3 covers 16 residues. The CDR3 DNA reads as TGTGCCAGCAGCTTAGGACAGGGCTTGAACACCGGGGAGCTGTATTTT. Protein: CASSLGQGLNTGELYF. The whole variable domain, remainder taken from reference TRBV7-9 and TRBJ2-2, is DTGVSQNPRHKITKRGQNVTFRCDPISEHNRLYWYRQTLGQGPEFLTYFQNEAQLEKSRLLSDRFSAERPKGSFSTLEIQRTEQGDSAMYLCASSLGQGLNTGELYFGEGSRLTVL.

This clonotype was counted at least ten times. This chain joins TRBV5-1 and TRBJ2-1; D may be TRBD1 (5 bases). CDR1 is SGHRS and CDR2 is YFSETQ in the germline V gene. V lost 1 base, J lost 5 bases, and 13 bases lay in between. CDR3 length: 15 amino acids. The CDR3 coding sequence is TGCGCCAGCAGCTTGAGGCCGGTAGGGGACAATGAGCAGTTCTTC. It translates to CASSLRPVGDNEQFF. The complete variable domain, with remaining parts taken from reference TRBV5-1 and TRBJ2-1, reads KAGVTQTPRYLIKTRGQQVTLSCSPISGHRSVSWYQQTPGQGLQFLFEYFSETQRNKGNFPGRFSGRQFSNSRSEMNVSTLELGDSALYLCASSLRPVGDNEQFFGPGTRLTVL.

The chain joins TRBV4-2 to TRBJ1-6, with TRBD1 identical over 10 bases. This CDR3 has 16 amino acids. The junction had 4 bases not matched to a gene; V was cut back by 3 bases and J by 5 bases. CDR1 and CDR2 (germline): LGHNA, YNFKEQ. The CDR3, as DNA: TGTGCCAGCAGCCATCCCGGGACAGGGGATAATTCACCCCTCCACTTT. It yields the protein CASSHPGTGDNSPLHF.

This clonotype was detected a few times. The chain has TRBV6-5 and TRBJ1-2; tentatively, D is TRBD1 (6 bases). V lost 4 bases and J lost 1, with 10 bases in between. The length of the CDR3 is 14 residues. Germline V gives CDR1 MNHEY, CDR2 SVGAGI. CDR3 protein: CASSLLQGNYGYTF. Written as DNA, the CDR3 is TGTGCCAGCAGTTTACTACAGGGTAACTATGGCTACACCTTC.

This clonotype appeared many times. The V call is TRBV7-9, the J call TRBJ2-5, with a possible D match to TRBD2 (6 bases). Trimming pared 5 bases from V and 5 bases from J, leaving 12 bases between. CDR1 is SEHNR, CDR2 FQNEAQ, per germline (reference sequence). The CDR3 consists of 13 residues. The CDR3 reads CASSPVGRETQYF. Here the CDR3 DNA reads TGTGCCAGCAGCCCCGTTGGGAGGGAGACCCAGTACTTC. The full variable domain, completed using reference TRBV7-9 and TRBJ2-5, is DTGVSQNPRHKITKRGQNVTFRCDPISEHNRLYWYRQTLGQGPEFLTYFQNEAQLEKSRLLSDRFSAERPKGSFSTLEIQRTEQGDSAMYLCASSPVGRETQYFGPGTRLLVL.

This clonotype was seen a few times. V and J are TRBV7-2 and TRBJ2-7; 7 nucleotides agree with TRBD2. Germline CDR1 SGHTA, CDR2 FQGNSA. V lost 5 bases, J lost 5 bases, and 15 bases stayed unmatched. The CDR3 covers 16 residues. Here the CDR3 reads CASSLGPGGNTHEQYF. CDR3 coding DNA: TGTGCCAGCAGCCTAGGACCGGGGGGAAACACCCACGAGCAGTACTTC.

Only a few counts were recorded for this clonotype. The rearrangement joins TRBV12-3 or TRBV12-4 to TRBJ2-7; D is perhaps TRBD1 (6 bases). Trimming took 7 bases from V and 3 from J, leaving 13 bases between them. The CDR3 is 13 residues long. The CDR3 sequence is CASTRDTSYEQYF. The CDR3 DNA sequence: TGTGCCAGCACCAGGGACACCAGCTACGAGCAGTACTTC.

In its sample, this clonotype was seen many times. The chain couples TRBV10-3 to TRBJ2-2, with a weak D call TRBD1 (6 bases). This CDR3 comprises 16 residues. Looked up from germline, CDR1 is ENHRY and CDR2 is SYGVKD. Trimming stripped 6 bases from V and 3 bases from J, with 17 bases between. The CDR3 is CAISPWGRADTGELFF. The CDR3 DNA sequence: TGTGCCATCAGCCCTTGGGGGCGGGCGGACACCGGGGAGCTGTTTTTT.

The chain combines TRBV6-5 with TRBJ2-7; TRBD1 matches at 11 bases. The CDR3 length is 16 residues. Germline V CDR1 and CDR2: MNHEY, SVGAGI. V trimming: 5 bases; J trimming: 1 base; junction bases outside the gene matches: 7. Written as DNA, the CDR3 is TGTGCCAGCAGTCTACGTGGGGACAGGGGGTCCTACGAGCAGTACTTC. It encodes CASSLRGDRGSYEQYF.

About this clonotype itself: Its ends do not fully match the called genes, so a read error is possible. This chain connects TRBV12-3 or TRBV12-4 to TRBJ1-1; TRBD1 matches at 11 bases. The CDR3 has 16 residues. The CDR3 loop reads CACSPGTGGVNTEAFF. CDR3 sequence (DNA): TGTGCCTGCAGTCCAGGGACAGGGGGAGTGAACACTGAAGCTTTCTTT.

This clonotype was seen only a few times. V is TRBV15 and J is TRBJ2-5; 7 nucleotides match TRBD1. V lost 1 base and J lost 2; bases outside the gene matches: 10. This CDR3 has 17 amino acids. Germline V lookup: CDR1 LNHNV, CDR2 YYDKDF (reference sequence). CDR3 residues: CATSRGRTGSQQETQYF. DNA for the CDR3: TGTGCCACCAGCAGAGGACGGACAGGCAGTCAACAAGAGACCCAGTACTTC.

This clonotype turned up a few times. The chain combines TRBV6-2 or TRBV6-3 with TRBJ1-2; 9 positions match TRBD1. The CDR3 runs to 14 residues. Germline-derived CDR1 and CDR2 are MNHEY and SVGEGT. Trimming removed 6 bases from V and 2 bases from J; junction bases left unmatched: 4. The CDR3 nucleotides read TGTGCCAGCAGCCGGACAGGGGCCAACTATGGCTACACCTTC. It yields the protein CASSRTGANYGYTF.

This clonotype was picked up a small number of times. The rearrangement joins TRBV10-3 to TRBJ1-2; D possibly corresponds to TRBD1 (5 bases). The germline V and J ends were trimmed by 4 bases and 2 bases, with 8 bases remaining between them. CDR1 and CDR2 from the germline V gene are ENHRY and SYGVKD. This CDR3 comprises 13 residues. The DNA of the CDR3 is TGTGCCATCAGTGGCGGGGCGAACTATGGCTACACCTTC. This codes for CAISGGANYGYTF.

This clonotype was observed a handful of times. In DNA form, the CDR3 reads TGTGCCAGCAGTTGGGGGGGAGGGCTAGCTATGAACACTGAAGCTTTCTTT. Its protein product is CASSWGGGLAMNTEAFF. The V and J genes are TRBV12-3 or TRBV12-4 and TRBJ1-1, with D possibly matching TRBD1 (5 bases). Trimming took 4 bases from V and 0 from J, leaving 18 bases between them. CDR3 length equals 17 residues.

This sequence joins TRBV7-9 and TRBJ1-6; 7 positions agree with TRBD1. The CDR3 spans 16 residues. CDR1 SEHNR and CDR2 FQNEAQ come from the germline V gene (reference sequence). The V and J ends lost 3 bases and 3 bases, in that order; junction bases with no gene match: 5. CDR3 in DNA: TGTGCCAGCAGCTTTCACCGGGACAGCTATAATTCACCCCTCCACTTT. Translated: CASSFHRDSYNSPLHF.

The chain is built from TRBV6-2 or TRBV6-3 and TRBJ1-1; TRBD1 might be the D (5 bases). The germline V gene encodes CDR1 MNHEY and CDR2 SVGEGT. This CDR3 has 20 residues. The germline V and J ends were trimmed by 0 bases and 0 bases, with 23 bases remaining between them. The CDR3 DNA sequence: TGTGCCAGCAGTTACTCAGCATCGATCAAGGGACGGGGTTTGAACACTGAAGCTTTCTTT. This translates into CASSYSASIKGRGLNTEAFF.

The rearrangement uses TRBV5-1 and TRBJ2-7; TRBD2 agrees at 10 bases. Unmatched junction bases numbered 9, after V lost 0 bases and J lost 6 bases. The length of the CDR3 is 16 residues. Germline lookup yields CDR1 SGHRS and CDR2 YFSETQ. The CDR3 sequence is CASSLAGASGSGEQYF. CDR3 bases: TGCGCCAGCAGCTTGGCCGGAGCTAGCGGGAGTGGCGAGCAGTACTTC.

This sequence joins TRBV4-1 and TRBJ2-1, with D perhaps TRBD2 (6 bases). The length of the CDR3 is 17 residues. Germline CDR1 MGHRA, CDR2 YSYEKL. V was trimmed by 1 base and J by 4 bases, leaving 17 bases between them. The CDR3 region is CASSQVIGGTLYNEQFF. CDR3 DNA sequence: TGCGCCAGCAGCCAAGTGATTGGGGGGACCCTTTACAATGAGCAGTTCTTC.

This clonotype was seen more than once but under ten times. The chain has TRBV5-5 and TRBJ2-1; 13 nucleotides agree with TRBD2. In germline, CDR1 is SGHKS, CDR2 YYEKEE (reference sequence). CDR3 length equals 15 residues. Trimming removed 3 bases from V and 9 bases from J; junction bases left unmatched: 6. The CDR3 DNA sequence: TGTGCCAGCAGCTACGGACTAGCGGGGGCCAGTGAGCAGTTCTTC. Translation: CASSYGLAGASEQFF.

The chain employs TRBV5-4 and TRBJ1-2, with D possibly matching TRBD1 (5 bases). Trimming left V 0 bases short and J 5 bases short, with 14 bases between. The CDR3 is 15 residues long. Per the germline V gene, CDR1 is SGHNT and CDR2 is YYREEE (reference sequence). CDR3 region: CASSLESREGYGYTF. For the CDR3, the DNA is TGTGCCAGCAGCTTGGAAAGCAGGGAAGGATATGGCTACACCTTC.

This clonotype occurred a few times. CDR3 sequence (DNA): TGTGCCAGCAGCTTGTTCACGGTGGGCACTGAAGCTTTCTTT. Encoded protein: CASSLFTVGTEAFF. The rearrangement uses TRBV7-2 and TRBJ1-1, with D uncertain. CDR1 SGHTA and CDR2 FQGNSA come from the germline V gene. The CDR3 runs 14 residues. V shed 3 bases and J shed 4 bases, with 12 bases lying between them.

The chain uses TRBV9 and TRBJ2-1; 14 bases align to TRBD2. CDR1 SGDLS and CDR2 YYNGEE come from the germline V gene. The CDR3 covers 18 residues. J gave up 0 bases and V 3 bases, and 5 bases lay outside the gene matches. The chain's CDR3 is CASSAAGTSGSSYNEQFF. CDR3 sequence (DNA): TGTGCCAGCAGCGCCGCCGGGACTAGCGGGAGCTCCTACAATGAGCAGTTCTTC.

This rearrangement joins TRBV12-5 to TRBJ2-1, with D tentatively TRBD1 (5 bases). Germline CDR1 is LGHNT and CDR2 is FRNRAP. Trimming pared 5 bases from V and 8 bases from J, leaving 16 bases between. The CDR3 is 14 amino acids. The chain's CDR3 is CASGPPGPLDEQFF. For the CDR3, the DNA is TGTGCTAGTGGTCCTCCAGGGCCCCTCGATGAGCAGTTCTTC.

This clonotype has a handful of counts. The chain is built from TRBV24-1 and TRBJ2-1, with TRBD1 as a possible D gene (5 bases). V lost 1 base and J lost 6, with 12 bases in between. Per the germline V gene, CDR1 is KGHDR and CDR2 is SFDVKD. The CDR3 totals 15 residues. CDR3 sequence reads: CATSDLNRSPNEQFF. The CDR3 nucleotides are TGTGCCACCAGTGATTTAAACAGGAGTCCCAATGAGCAGTTCTTC.

This clonotype was counted ten times or more. This rearrangement joins TRBV4-3 to TRBJ1-1; weak D call: TRBD1 (6 bases). The CDR3 has 15 residues. V lost 3 bases and J 11 bases, leaving 22 bases between the germline ends. In germline, CDR1 is LGHNA, CDR2 YSLEER. Here the CDR3 DNA reads TGCGCCAGCAGCCAGAGGGTAGGGACACACCTGGGGGCTTTCTTT. Translating it yields CASSQRVGTHLGAFF.

This clonotype occurred a few times. This chain connects TRBV12-3 or TRBV12-4 to TRBJ1-2, with D uncertain. V was cut by 0 bases and J by 7 bases, with 3 bases left in between. This CDR3 is 11 amino acids long. The CDR3 reads CASSLARGYTF. Here the CDR3 DNA reads TGTGCCAGCAGTTTAGCGCGTGGCTACACCTTC.

This clonotype was seen many times. The gene calls are TRBV5-1 and TRBJ2-1, with D hard to call. Trimming removed 1 base at V and 6 bases at J, with 5 bases between. CDR1 is SGHRS and CDR2 is YFSETQ in the germline V gene. This CDR3 spans 12 amino acids. For the CDR3, the DNA is TGCGCCAGCAGCTTGTTCCCCAATGAGCAGTTCTTC. It codes for CASSLFPNEQFF.

The V gene is TRBV6-5, the J gene TRBJ1-5; no clear D. Between the trimmed V and J ends, which lost 2 bases and 0 bases, there was a span of 5 bases. The CDR3 is made up of 14 amino acids. From germline, CDR1 is MNHEY and CDR2 SVGAGI. This CDR3 is CASSYSHSNQPQHF. The CDR3 DNA is TGTGCCAGCAGTTACAGCCATAGCAATCAGCCCCAGCATTTT.

This clonotype was seen at least ten times. The chain uses TRBV27 and TRBJ2-2; a weak D match, TRBD1 (5 bases). CDR1 and CDR2 (germline): MNHEY, SMNVEV (reference sequence). V dropped 1 base and J dropped 4 bases, with 10 bases sitting between them. The CDR3 runs to 15 residues. CDR3 bases: TGTGCCAGCAGTTTATACAGGTTCAGCACCGGGGAGCTGTTTTTT. Translating it yields CASSLYRFSTGELFF.